A selection of T cell receptor beta chains follows, all from one sample in a study of blood T cell repertoires in COVID-19. Some clones are missing from TCRdb's copy, which holds only in-frame ones; the method was immunoSEQ multiplex PCR. The sample contains almost 250,000 clones, 80% to 90% of which appear only once. Sample: PBMCs or T cells enriched from blood (not recorded which). The receptors derive from a woman aged 30 to 39 who had recovered from COVID-19. The CDR3 runs from the conserved cysteine through the conserved F or W. Each record gives: V gene, clone size, J gene, D gene, CDR3 protein, CDR3 DNA. A D gene is named only where the DNA matches it firmly. Clone size is given for some rows only: seen once, a few or many times, or a class if the clone is expanded.

v_call: TRBV15; clone_size: -; j_call: TRBJ2-2; d_call: -; cdr3_aa: CATSRVQANTGELFF; cdr3_nt: TGTGCCACCAGCAGAGTGCAGGCGAACACCGGGGAGCTGTTTTTT
v_call: TRBV6-2/TRBV6-3; clone_size: -; j_call: TRBJ1-2; d_call: TRBD1; cdr3_aa: CASSYGTGVGYGYTF; cdr3_nt: TGTGCCAGCAGTTACGGGACAGGGGTTGGCTATGGCTACACCTTC
v_call: TRBV2; clone_size: -; j_call: TRBJ1-5; d_call: -; cdr3_aa: CASGQEGRNQPQHF; cdr3_nt: TGTGCCAGCGGGCAGGAGGGTCGGAATCAGCCCCAGCATTTT
v_call: TRBV7-9; clone_size: -; j_call: TRBJ1-6; d_call: -; cdr3_aa: CASSSAGQLYNSPLHF; cdr3_nt: TGTGCCAGCAGCTCCGCCGGACAGCTTTATAATTCACCCCTCCACTTT
v_call: TRBV9; clone_size: -; j_call: TRBJ1-2; d_call: TRBD1; cdr3_aa: CASSGQGHGYTF; cdr3_nt: TGTGCCAGCAGCGGACAGGGGCACGGCTACACCTTC
v_call: TRBV5-4; clone_size: once; j_call: TRBJ1-2; d_call: TRBD1; cdr3_aa: CASSYGTGQGYGYTF; cdr3_nt: TGTGCCAGCAGCTATGGGACAGGGCAGGGCTATGGCTACACCTTC
v_call: TRBV15; clone_size: -; j_call: TRBJ1-2; d_call: -; cdr3_aa: CATSRDRPLGGYGYTF; cdr3_nt: TGTGCCACCAGCAGAGATAGACCCCTTGGAGGCTATGGCTACACCTTC
v_call: TRBV12-5; clone_size: once; j_call: TRBJ2-2; d_call: -; cdr3_aa: CASVPSGGSGELFF; cdr3_nt: TGTGCTAGTGTCCCCAGCGGAGGGTCCGGGGAGCTGTTTTTT
v_call: TRBV19; clone_size: -; j_call: TRBJ1-1; d_call: -; cdr3_aa: CAGSDRLNTEAFF; cdr3_nt: TGTGCCGGATCGGACAGATTGAACACTGAAGCTTTCTTT
v_call: TRBV7-2; clone_size: -; j_call: TRBJ2-7; d_call: TRBD2; cdr3_aa: CASSDKRLAGDYEQYF; cdr3_nt: TGTGCCAGCAGCGATAAGAGGCTAGCGGGAGACTACGAGCAGTACTTC
v_call: TRBV27; clone_size: -; j_call: TRBJ2-7; d_call: TRBD1; cdr3_aa: CASSLGDRGYEQYF; cdr3_nt: TGTGCCAGCAGTTTAGGGGACAGGGGGTACGAGCAGTACTTC
v_call: TRBV28; clone_size: -; j_call: TRBJ1-2; d_call: -; cdr3_aa: CASSLTEPLGYTF; cdr3_nt: TGTGCCAGCAGTTTGACAGAACCTCTTGGCTACACCTTC
v_call: TRBV30; clone_size: -; j_call: TRBJ1-1; d_call: -; cdr3_aa: CAWSLTPNTEAFF; cdr3_nt: TGTGCCTGGAGTCTCACTCCTAACACTGAAGCTTTCTTT
v_call: TRBV11-2; clone_size: -; j_call: TRBJ1-1; d_call: -; cdr3_aa: CASSLDVYTEAFF; cdr3_nt: TGTGCCAGCAGCTTAGACGTTTACACTGAAGCTTTCTTT
v_call: TRBV6-5; clone_size: -; j_call: TRBJ2-5; d_call: -; cdr3_aa: CASTRGSEETQYF; cdr3_nt: TGTGCCAGCACCAGGGGCAGTGAAGAGACCCAGTACTTC
v_call: TRBV27; clone_size: -; j_call: TRBJ1-1; d_call: -; cdr3_aa: CASSLMGHEAFF; cdr3_nt: TGTGCCAGCAGTTTAATGGGACATGAAGCTTTCTTT
v_call: TRBV28; clone_size: few; j_call: TRBJ2-7; d_call: TRBD1; cdr3_aa: CASSFRDRISYEQYF; cdr3_nt: TGTGCCAGCAGTTTCCGGGACAGGATCTCCTACGAGCAGTACTTC
v_call: TRBV28; clone_size: -; j_call: TRBJ2-7; d_call: -; cdr3_aa: CASSLTRLGSYEQYF; cdr3_nt: TGTGCCAGCAGTTTAACTCGACTAGGTTCCTACGAGCAGTACTTC
v_call: TRBV25-1; clone_size: few; j_call: TRBJ1-5; d_call: -; cdr3_aa: CASSEWGDGQPQHF; cdr3_nt: TGTGCCAGCAGTGAATGGGGGGATGGTCAGCCCCAGCATTTT
v_call: TRBV4-3; clone_size: -; j_call: TRBJ1-1; d_call: -; cdr3_aa: CASSQGGNTEAFF; cdr3_nt: TGCGCCAGCAGCCAGGGGGGGAACACTGAAGCTTTCTTT
v_call: TRBV5-1; clone_size: -; j_call: TRBJ1-1; d_call: -; cdr3_aa: CASSSTGLNTEAFF; cdr3_nt: TGCGCCAGCAGCTCGACAGGCTTGAACACTGAAGCTTTCTTT
v_call: TRBV7-3; clone_size: once; j_call: TRBJ2-2; d_call: TRBD2; cdr3_aa: CASKLTGGPRTGELFF; cdr3_nt: TGTGCCAGCAAACTAACGGGAGGGCCTCGCACCGGGGAGCTGTTTTTT
v_call: TRBV29-1; clone_size: -; j_call: TRBJ1-1; d_call: TRBD1; cdr3_aa: CSVGQGNTEAFF; cdr3_nt: TGCAGCGTTGGACAGGGAAACACTGAAGCTTTCTTT
v_call: TRBV30; clone_size: -; j_call: TRBJ2-1; d_call: TRBD2; cdr3_aa: CAWSVRTSGSNEQFF; cdr3_nt: TGTGCCTGGAGTGTAAGGACTAGCGGGAGCAATGAGCAGTTCTTC
v_call: TRBV11-2; clone_size: -; j_call: TRBJ1-1; d_call: TRBD1; cdr3_aa: CASSPRTGGTEAFF; cdr3_nt: TGTGCCAGCAGCCCGCGGACAGGGGGAACTGAAGCTTTCTTT
v_call: TRBV7-2; clone_size: -; j_call: TRBJ2-3; d_call: -; cdr3_aa: CASSPTAGTDTQYF; cdr3_nt: TGTGCCAGCAGCCCTACGGCGGGCACAGATACGCAGTATTTT
v_call: TRBV19; clone_size: -; j_call: TRBJ1-1; d_call: TRBD1; cdr3_aa: CASSSPGQGNTEAFF; cdr3_nt: TGTGCCAGTAGTAGCCCCGGACAGGGGAACACTGAAGCTTTCTTT
v_call: TRBV2; clone_size: -; j_call: TRBJ1-6; d_call: -; cdr3_aa: CASSEGRVSSPLHF; cdr3_nt: TGTGCCAGCAGTGAAGGCAGGGTATCTTCACCCCTCCACTTT
v_call: TRBV24-1; clone_size: few; j_call: TRBJ1-2; d_call: -; cdr3_aa: CATSDSTGYGYTF; cdr3_nt: TGTGCCACCAGTGACTCCACAGGGTATGGCTACACCTTC
v_call: TRBV5-1; clone_size: -; j_call: TRBJ2-2; d_call: TRBD2; cdr3_aa: CASILGTSMNTGELFF; cdr3_nt: TGCGCCAGCATTCTCGGGACTAGCATGAACACCGGGGAGCTGTTTTTT
v_call: TRBV12-5; clone_size: -; j_call: TRBJ2-2; d_call: -; cdr3_aa: CASGLRQGGTGELFF; cdr3_nt: TGTGCTAGTGGCCTTAGACAGGGAGGAACCGGGGAGCTGTTTTTT
v_call: TRBV7-9; clone_size: -; j_call: TRBJ1-1; d_call: -; cdr3_aa: CASSRGYAGTEAFF; cdr3_nt: TGTGCCAGCAGCCGGGGGTATGCAGGGACTGAAGCTTTCTTT
v_call: TRBV27; clone_size: -; j_call: TRBJ1-5; d_call: -; cdr3_aa: CASSTGGNQPQHF; cdr3_nt: TGTGCCAGCTCTACGGGGGGGAATCAGCCCCAGCATTTT
v_call: TRBV7-3; clone_size: -; j_call: TRBJ2-6; d_call: -; cdr3_aa: CASSLSGSGANVLTF; cdr3_nt: TGTGCCAGCAGCTTAAGCGGTTCCGGGGCCAACGTCCTGACTTTC
v_call: TRBV6-5; clone_size: -; j_call: TRBJ1-1; d_call: -; cdr3_aa: CASNLSGLYGEAFF; cdr3_nt: TGTGCCAGCAACTTATCGGGGTTGTACGGTGAAGCTTTCTTT
v_call: TRBV5-4; clone_size: -; j_call: TRBJ1-2; d_call: TRBD1; cdr3_aa: CASSPDRGTGGYTF; cdr3_nt: TGTGCCAGCAGCCCCGACAGGGGAACGGGAGGCTACACCTTC
v_call: TRBV7-3; clone_size: -; j_call: TRBJ2-1; d_call: -; cdr3_aa: CASSDTYNEQFF; cdr3_nt: TGTGCCAGCAGCGACACCTACAATGAGCAGTTCTTC
v_call: TRBV24-1; clone_size: -; j_call: TRBJ2-1; d_call: TRBD2; cdr3_aa: CATSDTSGRAHNEQFF; cdr3_nt: TGTGCCACCAGTGATACTAGCGGGAGGGCCCACAATGAGCAGTTCTTC
v_call: TRBV15; clone_size: -; j_call: TRBJ1-6; d_call: TRBD1; cdr3_aa: CATSWKQGAGSPLHF; cdr3_nt: TGTGCCACCAGTTGGAAGCAGGGGGCAGGTTCACCCCTCCACTTT
v_call: TRBV11-2; clone_size: -; j_call: TRBJ1-3; d_call: -; cdr3_aa: CASSSVTLSGNTIYF; cdr3_nt: TGTGCCAGCAGCTCGGTCACCCTCTCTGGAAACACCATATATTTT
v_call: TRBV28; clone_size: -; j_call: TRBJ1-1; d_call: TRBD1; cdr3_aa: CASSIRTGVAFF; cdr3_nt: TGTGCCAGCAGTATCCGGACAGGGGTGGCTTTCTTT
v_call: TRBV11-2; clone_size: -; j_call: TRBJ2-4; d_call: -; cdr3_aa: CASSPGFLDLQYF; cdr3_nt: TGTGCCAGCAGCCCGGGGTTTCTCGACCTTCAGTACTTC